These 19 T cell receptor beta chains originate from one sample sequenced in a study of blood T cells in healthy people across ages. Together with a sample-barcoded 5' primer, a J-beta primer mix was included in a second PCR lasting about 7 to 11 cycles. TCRdb recomputed calls from the 5' RACE reads with MiXCR, one row per CDR3 protein. The data show 650,000 to 700,000 distinct CDR3 sequences, over 40% seen once. Sample: blood. These receptors originate from a woman aged 80 or older in good health.

This rearrangement joins TRBV5-1 to TRBJ1-1; no clear D. The CDR3 is 15 amino acids. V lost 0 bases, J lost 0 bases, and 9 bases lay in between. Per germline, CDR1 SGHRS and CDR2 YFSETQ. The chain's CDR3 is CASSLAQAVNTEAFF. The CDR3, as DNA: TGCGCCAGCAGCTTGGCCCAGGCTGTGAACACTGAAGCTTTCTTT.

This clonotype occurred a few times. The J gene is TRBJ2-2, the V gene TRBV7-2; 8 nucleotides match TRBD1. V dropped 3 bases and J dropped 9; count of bases not matched to a gene: 9. The CDR3 covers 15 residues. Germline V gene sequence: CDR1 SGHTA, CDR2 FQGNSA. CDR3 amino acids: CASSLGQAFYRELFF. The CDR3 DNA sequence: TGTGCCAGCAGCTTGGGACAGGCCTTTTACCGGGAGCTGTTTTTT.

The rearrangement links TRBV12-3 or TRBV12-4 to TRBJ2-1; D tentatively reads TRBD1 or TRBD2 (5 bases each). The CDR3 length is 13 residues. Trimming stripped 5 bases from V and 7 bases from J, with 12 bases between. CDR3 protein: CASSPWGRNEQFF. As DNA, the CDR3 is TGTGCCAGCAGTCCCTGGGGGAGAAATGAGCAGTTCTTC.

J is TRBJ2-1 and V is TRBV5-8, with D maybe TRBD2 (6 bases). Germline V gene lookup returns CDR1 SGHTS and CDR2 YDEGEE. The CDR3 contains 14 residues. The germline V and J ends were trimmed by 1 base and 7 bases, with 12 bases remaining between them. The CDR3 loop is CASSLFGGGNEQFF. The CDR3 bases are TGTGCCAGCAGCTTGTTCGGGGGAGGTAATGAGCAGTTCTTC.

The rearrangement links TRBV29-1 to TRBJ2-3; the match to TRBD1 covers 9 bases. The CDR3 length is 14 residues. Germline V gene lookup returns CDR1 SQVTM and CDR2 ANQGSEA. Trimming took 4 bases from V and 0 from J; bases not matched to a gene: 2. The DNA for the CDR3 is TGCAGCGTTGGGGGACAGGGAAGCACAGATACGCAGTATTTT. Protein: CSVGGQGSTDTQYF.

Comment on this clonotype: One base away lies a much larger clone, so this may be a sequencing read error. The DNA of the CDR3 is TGTGCCAGCTCACCTAGTTCGGGGACCACTTACGAGCAGTACTTC. Protein product: CASSPSSGTTYEQYF. This chain uses TRBV18 with TRBJ2-7; D tentatively reads TRBD1 or TRBD2 (5 bases each). CDR1 is KGHSH and CDR2 is LQKENI in the germline V gene. The CDR3 consists of 15 residues. Between the trimmed V and J ends, which lost 3 bases and 4 bases, there was a span of 16 bases.

This clonotype was observed a few times. A much larger clone lies one base from this, so it may be a read error. V usage is TRBV6-5 and J usage is TRBJ2-7, with D perhaps matching TRBD1 (5 bases). The length of the CDR3 is 13 residues. In germline, CDR1 is MNHEY, CDR2 SVGAGI. CDR3 nucleotides: TGTGCCAGCAGTGACTCGTGGGGCGATGAGCAGTACTTC. It encodes CASSDSWGDEQYF.

This clonotype has only one observation. A read error may explain this, as a much larger clone is one base away. The chain recombines TRBV4-1 with TRBJ2-3; no firm D call. Trimming removed 0 bases from V and 4 bases from J, with 17 bases in between. The CDR3 spans 17 residues. Germline V CDR1 and CDR2: MGHRA, YSYEKL. CDR3 nucleotides: TGCGCCAGCAGCCAAGATTCGTATCGGAAATACGCAGATACGCAGTATTTT. Translating gives CASSQDSYRKYADTQYF.

This clonotype was observed once. The chain links TRBV5-6 to TRBJ2-7; D may be TRBD1 (5 bases). This CDR3 contains 15 residues. V lost 2 bases to trimming and J lost 4 bases, with 16 bases between them. Germline assignment: CDR1 SGHDT and CDR2 YYEEEE. The CDR3 is CASSFWGRQQYEQYF. The DNA of the CDR3 is TGTGCCAGCAGCTTTTGGGGCAGACAGCAATACGAGCAGTACTTC.

In its sample, this clonotype was seen a few times. The chain is built from TRBV6-2 or TRBV6-3 and TRBJ2-1; no firm D call. In germline, CDR1 is MNHEY, CDR2 SVGEGT. This CDR3 has 13 amino acids. V lost 2 bases and J 10 bases, leaving 12 bases between the germline ends. The CDR3 reads CASSYTHRLEQFF. The CDR3 DNA reads TGTGCCAGCAGTTACACCCACCGACTGGAGCAGTTCTTC.

The V call is TRBV5-1, the J call TRBJ2-7; D is possibly TRBD1 (6 bases). This CDR3 is 17 amino acids long. Per the germline V gene, CDR1 is SGHRS and CDR2 is YFSETQ. V was shortened by 4 bases and J by 7 bases, with 27 bases between the two germline ends. CDR3 in amino acids: CASSARTAPGSYNEQYF. CDR3 nucleotide sequence: TGCGCCAGCAGCGCCCGGACAGCCCCGGGATCCTACAATGAGCAGTACTTC.

This clonotype has ten or more counts. The rearrangement uses TRBV7-9 and TRBJ1-1; D is unclear. The length of the CDR3 is 13 residues. The V end was cut by 1 base, the J end by 4 bases, with 7 bases between. Germline V gene sequence: CDR1 SEHNR, CDR2 FQNEAQ (reference sequence). The CDR3 region is CASSLDVVTEAFF. As DNA, the CDR3 is TGTGCCAGCAGCTTAGATGTAGTCACTGAAGCTTTCTTT.

V gene TRBV4-1 combines with J gene TRBJ1-2, with D perhaps TRBD1 (5 bases). V shed 3 bases and J shed 6 bases, with 11 bases lying between them. The CDR3 spans 13 residues. Germline V gene data show CDR1 as MGHRA and CDR2 as YSYEKL. In DNA form, the CDR3 reads TGCGCCAGCAGCCAGCCTGGGGGGGATGGCTACACCTTC. It is translated as CASSQPGGDGYTF.

This clonotype was observed a handful of times. The chain's CDR3 is CSATSHQKNTEAFF. CDR3 nucleotides: TGCAGTGCCACAAGCCACCAGAAAAACACTGAAGCTTTCTTT. This chain links TRBV20-1 with TRBJ1-1; D is unclear. This CDR3 comprises 14 residues. Trimming shortened V by 6 bases and J by 2 bases, and 16 bases separated the two germline ends. CDR1 and CDR2 (germline): DFQATT, SNEGSKA (reference sequence).

The chain couples TRBV12-3 or TRBV12-4 to TRBJ2-1; TRBD1 agrees at 9 bases. Trimming cost V 6 bases and J 5 bases; bases outside gene matches: 17. The CDR3 loop spans 18 amino acids. The CDR3 nucleotides read TGTGCCAGCAGCTTATACGGACAGGGGAATTTGTTCGACAATGAGCAGTTCTTC. This translates into CASSLYGQGNLFDNEQFF.

The rearrangement uses TRBV6-5 and TRBJ2-3; D is perhaps TRBD2 (6 bases). Trimming removed 2 bases at V and 10 bases at J, with 13 bases between. The germline CDR1 and CDR2 sequences are MNHEY and SVGAGI. The CDR3 has 13 amino acids. This CDR3 is CASSYPGLSAQYF. The CDR3 bases are TGTGCCAGCAGTTACCCGGGACTGTCAGCGCAGTATTTT.

The V gene is TRBV7-9, the J gene TRBJ1-5; possible D gene TRBD1, 6 bases. The CDR3 has 14 amino acids. Trimming shortened V by 5 bases and J by 4 bases, and 12 bases separated the two germline ends. Germline V gene data show CDR1 as SEHNR and CDR2 as FQNEAQ (reference sequence). In DNA form, the CDR3 reads TGTGCCAGCAGCCTAGGGGGTTGGAATCAGCCCCAGCATTTT. It yields the protein CASSLGGWNQPQHF.

This chain links TRBV12-3 or TRBV12-4 with TRBJ2-3; no clear D. This CDR3 region has 14 residues. With 0 bases removed from V and 1 base from J, the gap between germline ends came to 5 bases. The CDR3 bases are TGTGCCAGCAGTTTAGCGTTGGGCACAGATACGCAGTATTTT. Its protein product is CASSLALGTDTQYF.

The rearrangement links TRBV28 to TRBJ1-5; D gene ambiguous. V was trimmed by 2 bases and J by 2 bases, leaving 7 bases between them. The CDR3 is 14 amino acids. CDR1 and CDR2 from the germline V gene are MDHEN and SYDVKM. CDR3 residues: CASSLHNGNQPQHF. The CDR3 DNA reads TGTGCCAGCAGTTTACACAATGGCAATCAGCCCCAGCATTTT.